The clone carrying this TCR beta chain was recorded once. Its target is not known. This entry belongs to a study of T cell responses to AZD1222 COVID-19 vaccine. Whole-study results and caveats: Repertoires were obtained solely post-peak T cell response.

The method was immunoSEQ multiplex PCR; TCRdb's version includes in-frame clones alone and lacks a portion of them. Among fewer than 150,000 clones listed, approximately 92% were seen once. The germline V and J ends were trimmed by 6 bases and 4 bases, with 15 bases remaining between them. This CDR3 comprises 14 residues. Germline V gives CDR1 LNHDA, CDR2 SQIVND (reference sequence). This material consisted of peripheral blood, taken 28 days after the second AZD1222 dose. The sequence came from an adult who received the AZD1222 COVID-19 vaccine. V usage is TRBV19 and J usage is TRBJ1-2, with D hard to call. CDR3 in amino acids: CASSPNGGSYGYTF. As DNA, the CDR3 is TGTGCCAGTAGCCCCAATGGCGGATCCTATGGCTACACCTTC. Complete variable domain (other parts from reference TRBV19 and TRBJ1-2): DGGITQSPKYLFRKEGQNVTLSCEQNLNHDAMYWYRQDPGQGLRLIYYSQIVNDFQKGDIAEGYSVSREKKESFPLTVTSAQKNPTAFYLCASSPNGGSYGYTFGSGTRLTVV.